The 5 T cell receptor beta chains below were found in one sample sequenced in a study of blood T cell repertoires in COVID-19. The protocol was immunoSEQ multiplex PCR, while the TCRdb copy is restricted to in-frame clones and leaves out a portion. The sample lists almost 200,000 clones, roughly 80% occurring once. Sequenced sample: peripheral blood. The receptors were sampled from a man aged 55 to 70 with COVID-19, enrolled during active disease.

This chain links TRBV21-1 with TRBJ2-5; the tabulated D call, TRBD2, remains unverified against the DNA. TRBV21-1 is a documented pseudogene. The CDR3 length is 14 residues. CDR3 nucleotides: TGTGCCAGCATTACCCCCCGAGGAAAAGAGACCCAGTACTTC. Translated, it gives CASITPRGKETQYF.

Details on this clone: This sample includes further DNA sequences coding for the same CDR3. V and J are TRBV5-1 and TRBJ2-7; D is perhaps TRBD2 (5 bases). V dropped 0 bases and J dropped 2 bases, with 9 bases sitting between them. There are 14 residues in the CDR3. Germline V gene data show CDR1 as SGHRS and CDR2 as YFSETQ. As DNA, the CDR3 is TGCGCCAGCAGCTTGGACCTCGGGACCTACGAGCAGTACTTC. Translation: CASSLDLGTYEQYF.

This rearrangement joins TRBV27 to TRBJ2-1; 11 bases align to TRBD2. From germline, CDR1 is MNHEY and CDR2 SMNVEV (reference sequence). This CDR3 spans 15 amino acids. V shed 2 bases, J shed 8 bases, and the junction held 5 bases outside the gene matches. The CDR3 region is CASSLGTSGSDEQFF. The CDR3 nucleotides are TGTGCCAGCAGTTTAGGCACTAGCGGGAGTGATGAGCAGTTCTTC.

The CDR3 sequence is CASSQDHQATGFSPLHF. CDR3 in DNA: TGCGCCAGCAGCCAAGATCACCAGGCCACGGGGTTTTCACCCCTCCACTTT. The V call is TRBV4-3, the J call TRBJ1-6; no firm D call. Germline-derived CDR1 and CDR2 are LGHNA and YSLEER. The V gene lost 0 bases and the J gene lost 9 bases, with 18 bases spanning the gap. This CDR3 contains 17 residues.

The genes are TRBV15 and TRBJ1-4; a possible D gene is TRBD1 (5 bases). The V end was cut by 5 bases, the J end by 7 bases, with 17 bases between. CDR1 is LNHNV, CDR2 YYDKDF, per germline (reference sequence). The CDR3 is 15 amino acids. The CDR3 sequence is CATSGGLSQGEKLFF. CDR3 DNA: TGTGCCACCAGCGGGGGACTGTCTCAGGGTGAAAAACTGTTTTTT.